The sequence of this T cell receptor beta chain was determined in a study of T cell repertoires in cytomegalovirus infection. TCRdb itself ran the reads through MiXCR, one entry per CDR3 protein. Of about 320,000 distinct CDR3 sequences listed, around a tenth are singletons. This clonotype has ten or more counts. CDR1 MDHEN and CDR2 SYDVKM come from the germline V gene. The CDR3 is 15 residues long. V gave up 5 bases and J gave up 7 bases; unmatched junction bases: 5. Sequences were obtained from PBMCs. The rearrangement links TRBV28 to TRBJ1-6; 10 nucleotides line up with TRBD1. The TCR comes from a human donor in good health (CMV status not recorded). Some clones in this sample may be carry-over from other donors' samples. The CDR3, as DNA: TGTGCCAGCAGTCTCCCGGGACAGGGGAATTCACCCCTCCACTTT. It yields the protein CASSLPGQGNSPLHF.